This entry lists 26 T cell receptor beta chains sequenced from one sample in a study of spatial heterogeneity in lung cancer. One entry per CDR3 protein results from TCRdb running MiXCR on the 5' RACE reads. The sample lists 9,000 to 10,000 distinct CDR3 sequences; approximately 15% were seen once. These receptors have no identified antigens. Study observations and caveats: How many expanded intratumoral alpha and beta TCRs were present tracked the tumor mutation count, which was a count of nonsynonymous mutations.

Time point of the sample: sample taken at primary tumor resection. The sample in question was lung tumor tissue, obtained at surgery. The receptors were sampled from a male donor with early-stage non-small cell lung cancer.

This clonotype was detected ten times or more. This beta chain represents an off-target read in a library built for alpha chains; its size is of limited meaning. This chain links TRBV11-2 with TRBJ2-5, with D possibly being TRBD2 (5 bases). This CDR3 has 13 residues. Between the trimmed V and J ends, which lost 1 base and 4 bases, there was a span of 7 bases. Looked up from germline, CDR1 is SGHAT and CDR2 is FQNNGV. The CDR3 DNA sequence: TGTGCCAGCAGCTTAGGTGGGAGAGAGACCCAGTACTTC. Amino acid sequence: CASSLGGRETQYF.

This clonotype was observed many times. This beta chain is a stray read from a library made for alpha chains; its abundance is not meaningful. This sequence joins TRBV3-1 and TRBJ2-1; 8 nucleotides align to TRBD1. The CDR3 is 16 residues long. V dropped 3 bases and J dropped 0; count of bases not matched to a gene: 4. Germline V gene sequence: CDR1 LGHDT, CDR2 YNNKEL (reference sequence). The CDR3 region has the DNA TGTGCCAGCAGCCATGCTACAGGGGGCTCCTACAATGAGCAGTTCTTC. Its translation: CASSHATGGSYNEQFF.

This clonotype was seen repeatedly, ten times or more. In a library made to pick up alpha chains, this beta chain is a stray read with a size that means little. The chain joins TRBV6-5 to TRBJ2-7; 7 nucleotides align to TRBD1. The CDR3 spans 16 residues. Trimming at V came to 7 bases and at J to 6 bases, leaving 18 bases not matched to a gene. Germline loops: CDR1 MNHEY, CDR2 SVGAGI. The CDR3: CASTARGPGSLREQYF. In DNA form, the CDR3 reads TGTGCCAGCACCGCGAGGGGGCCGGGATCCTTACGCGAGCAGTACTTC.

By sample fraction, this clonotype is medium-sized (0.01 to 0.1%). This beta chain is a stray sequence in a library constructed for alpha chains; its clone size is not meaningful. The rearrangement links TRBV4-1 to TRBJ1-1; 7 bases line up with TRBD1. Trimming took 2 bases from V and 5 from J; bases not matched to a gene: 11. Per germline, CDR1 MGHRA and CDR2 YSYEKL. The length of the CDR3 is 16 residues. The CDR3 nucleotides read TGCGCCAGCAGCCAACCTGGGACAGTGAGAATGACTGAAGCTTTCTTT. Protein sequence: CASSQPGTVRMTEAFF.

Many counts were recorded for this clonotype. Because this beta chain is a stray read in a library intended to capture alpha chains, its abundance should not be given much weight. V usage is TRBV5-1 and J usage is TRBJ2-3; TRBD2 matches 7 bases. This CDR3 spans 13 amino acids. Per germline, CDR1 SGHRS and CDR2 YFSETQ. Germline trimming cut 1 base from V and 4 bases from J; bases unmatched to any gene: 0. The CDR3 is CASSLREADTQYF. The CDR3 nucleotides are TGCGCCAGCAGCTTGCGGGAGGCAGATACGCAGTATTTT.

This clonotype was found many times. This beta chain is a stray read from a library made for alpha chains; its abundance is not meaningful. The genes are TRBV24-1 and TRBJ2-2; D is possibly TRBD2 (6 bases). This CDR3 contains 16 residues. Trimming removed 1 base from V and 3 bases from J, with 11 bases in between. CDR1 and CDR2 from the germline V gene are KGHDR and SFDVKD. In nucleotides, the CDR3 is TGTGCCACCAGTGATTTTGAACTAGCAGACACCGGGGAGCTGTTTTTT. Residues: CATSDFELADTGELFF.

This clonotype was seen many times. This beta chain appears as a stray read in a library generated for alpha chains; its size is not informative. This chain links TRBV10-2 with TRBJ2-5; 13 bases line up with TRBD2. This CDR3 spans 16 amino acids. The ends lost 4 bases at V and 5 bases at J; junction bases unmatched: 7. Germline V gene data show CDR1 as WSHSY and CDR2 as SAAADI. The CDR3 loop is CASSGGTSGIGETQYF. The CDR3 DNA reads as TGCGCCAGCAGTGGGGGGACTAGCGGGATAGGTGAGACCCAGTACTTC.

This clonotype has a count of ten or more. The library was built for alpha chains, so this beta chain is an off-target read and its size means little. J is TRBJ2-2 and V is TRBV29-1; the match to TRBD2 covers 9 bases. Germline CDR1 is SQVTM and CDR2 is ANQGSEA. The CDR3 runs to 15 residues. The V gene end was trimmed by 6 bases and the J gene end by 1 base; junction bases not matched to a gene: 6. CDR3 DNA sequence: TGCAGCGTGGTACTTAGCGGGAGGAACACCGGGGAGCTGTTTTTT. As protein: CSVVLSGRNTGELFF.

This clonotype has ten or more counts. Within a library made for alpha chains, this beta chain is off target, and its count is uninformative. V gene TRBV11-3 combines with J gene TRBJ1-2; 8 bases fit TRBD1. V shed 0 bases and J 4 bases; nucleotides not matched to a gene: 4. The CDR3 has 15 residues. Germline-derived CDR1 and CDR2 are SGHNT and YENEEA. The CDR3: CASSLEAGGVYGYTF. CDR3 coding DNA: TGTGCCAGCAGCTTAGAGGCAGGGGGCGTCTATGGCTACACCTTC.

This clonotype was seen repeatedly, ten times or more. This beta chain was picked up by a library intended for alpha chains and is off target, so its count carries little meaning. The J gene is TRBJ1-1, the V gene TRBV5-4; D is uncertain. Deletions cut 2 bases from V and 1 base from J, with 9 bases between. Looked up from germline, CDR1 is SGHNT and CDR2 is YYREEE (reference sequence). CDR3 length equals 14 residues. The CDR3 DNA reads TGTGCCAGCAGCTTATCGTCGGCGAACACTGAAGCTTTCTTT. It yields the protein CASSLSSANTEAFF.

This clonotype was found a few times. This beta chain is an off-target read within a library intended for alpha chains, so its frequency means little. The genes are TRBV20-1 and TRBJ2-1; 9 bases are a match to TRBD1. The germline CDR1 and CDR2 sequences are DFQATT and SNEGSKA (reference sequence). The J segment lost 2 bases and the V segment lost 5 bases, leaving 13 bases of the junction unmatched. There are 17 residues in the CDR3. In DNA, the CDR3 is TGCAGTGCTGGAACTAACCTGGGACAGGGCCCCTACAATGAGCAGTTCTTC. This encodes CSAGTNLGQGPYNEQFF.

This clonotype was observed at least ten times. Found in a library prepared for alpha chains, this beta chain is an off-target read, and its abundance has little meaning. The CDR3 region is CSVGEGQETQYF. In nucleotides, the CDR3 is TGCAGCGTTGGAGAAGGCCAAGAGACCCAGTACTTC. The chain employs TRBV29-1 and TRBJ2-5; D remains unclear. This CDR3 is 12 amino acids long. V was shortened by 4 bases and J by 1 base, with 7 bases between the two germline ends. In germline, CDR1 is SQVTM, CDR2 ANQGSEA.

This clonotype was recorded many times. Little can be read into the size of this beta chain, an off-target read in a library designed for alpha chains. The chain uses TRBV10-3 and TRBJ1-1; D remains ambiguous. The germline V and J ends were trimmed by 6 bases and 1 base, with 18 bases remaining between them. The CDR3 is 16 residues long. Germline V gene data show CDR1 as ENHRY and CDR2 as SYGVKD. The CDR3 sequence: CAISVNGRFANTEAFF. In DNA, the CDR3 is TGTGCCATCAGCGTTAACGGACGGTTTGCGAACACTGAAGCTTTCTTT.

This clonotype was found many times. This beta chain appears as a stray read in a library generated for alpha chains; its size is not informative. The CDR3 nucleotides read TGCGCCAGCAGCCAGGGGACAGGGGGCATCCAAGAGACCCAGTACTTC. It yields the protein CASSQGTGGIQETQYF. The genes are TRBV4-1 and TRBJ2-5; 12 nucleotides align to TRBD1. Germline lookup yields CDR1 MGHRA and CDR2 YSYEKL. J was trimmed by 1 base and V by 3 bases; bases with no gene match: 3. The CDR3 is 16 residues long.

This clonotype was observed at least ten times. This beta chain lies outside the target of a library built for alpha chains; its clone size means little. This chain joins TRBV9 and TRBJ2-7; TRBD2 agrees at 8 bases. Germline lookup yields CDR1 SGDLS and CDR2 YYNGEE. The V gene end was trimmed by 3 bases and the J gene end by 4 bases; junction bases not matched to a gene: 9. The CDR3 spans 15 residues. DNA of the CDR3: TGTGCCAGCAGCGCCGGGGCCGGACTAGCTTACGAGCAGTACTTC. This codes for CASSAGAGLAYEQYF.

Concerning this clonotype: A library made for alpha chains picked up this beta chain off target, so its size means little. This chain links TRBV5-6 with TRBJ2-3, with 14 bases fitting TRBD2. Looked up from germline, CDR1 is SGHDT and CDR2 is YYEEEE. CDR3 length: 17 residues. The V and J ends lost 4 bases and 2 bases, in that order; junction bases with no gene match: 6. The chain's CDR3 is CASSPGLAGAVTDTQYF. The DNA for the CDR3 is TGTGCCAGCAGCCCGGGACTAGCGGGAGCGGTCACAGATACGCAGTATTTT.

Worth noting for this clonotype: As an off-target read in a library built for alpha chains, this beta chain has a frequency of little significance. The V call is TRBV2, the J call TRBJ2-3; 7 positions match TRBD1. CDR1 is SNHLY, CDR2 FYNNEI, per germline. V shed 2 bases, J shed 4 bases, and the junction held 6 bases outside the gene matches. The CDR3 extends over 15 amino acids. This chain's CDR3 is CASSERTGPADTQYF. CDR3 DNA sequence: TGTGCCAGCAGTGAAAGGACAGGCCCCGCAGATACGCAGTATTTT.

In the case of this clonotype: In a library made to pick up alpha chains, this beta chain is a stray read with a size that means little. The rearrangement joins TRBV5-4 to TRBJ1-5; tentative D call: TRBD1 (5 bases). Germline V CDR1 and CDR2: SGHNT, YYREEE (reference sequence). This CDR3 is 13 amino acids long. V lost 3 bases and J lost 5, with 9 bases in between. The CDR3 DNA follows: TGTGCCAGCAGCTCAGGGCCTGATCAGCCCCAGCATTTT. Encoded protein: CASSSGPDQPQHF.

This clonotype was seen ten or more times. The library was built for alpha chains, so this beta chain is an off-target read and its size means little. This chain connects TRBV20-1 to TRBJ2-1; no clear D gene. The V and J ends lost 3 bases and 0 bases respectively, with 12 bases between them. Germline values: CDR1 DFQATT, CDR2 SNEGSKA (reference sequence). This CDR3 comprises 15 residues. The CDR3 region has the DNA TGCAGTGCTAGGAGACTGAATTTCTCCTACAATGAGCAGTTCTTC. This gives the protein CSARRLNFSYNEQFF.

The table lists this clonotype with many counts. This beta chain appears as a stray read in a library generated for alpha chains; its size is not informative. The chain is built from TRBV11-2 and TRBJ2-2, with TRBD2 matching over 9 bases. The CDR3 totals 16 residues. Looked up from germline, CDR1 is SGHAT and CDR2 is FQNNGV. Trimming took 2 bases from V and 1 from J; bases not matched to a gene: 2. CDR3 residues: CASSLLAGVNTGELFF. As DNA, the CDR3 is TGTGCCAGCAGCTTATTAGCGGGAGTGAACACCGGGGAGCTGTTTTTT. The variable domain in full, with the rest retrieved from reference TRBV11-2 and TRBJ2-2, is EAGVAQSPRYKIIEKRQSVAFWCNPISGHATLYWYQQILGQGPKLLIQFQNNGVVDDSQLPKDRFSAERLKGVDSTLKIQPAKLEDSAVYLCASSLLAGVNTGELFFGEGSRLTVL.

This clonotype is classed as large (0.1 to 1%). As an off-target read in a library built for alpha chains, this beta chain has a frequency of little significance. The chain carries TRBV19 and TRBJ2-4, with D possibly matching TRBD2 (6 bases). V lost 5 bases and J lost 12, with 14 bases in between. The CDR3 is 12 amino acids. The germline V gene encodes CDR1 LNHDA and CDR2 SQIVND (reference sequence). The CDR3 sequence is CASSSGTDSQYF. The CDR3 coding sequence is TGTGCCAGTAGTTCAGGGACTGACTCTCAGTACTTC. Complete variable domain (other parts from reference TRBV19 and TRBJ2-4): DGGITQSPKYLFRKEGQNVTLSCEQNLNHDAMYWYRQDPGQGLRLIYYSQIVNDFQKGDIAEGYSVSREKKESFPLTVTSAQKNPTAFYLCASSSGTDSQYFGAGTRLSVL.

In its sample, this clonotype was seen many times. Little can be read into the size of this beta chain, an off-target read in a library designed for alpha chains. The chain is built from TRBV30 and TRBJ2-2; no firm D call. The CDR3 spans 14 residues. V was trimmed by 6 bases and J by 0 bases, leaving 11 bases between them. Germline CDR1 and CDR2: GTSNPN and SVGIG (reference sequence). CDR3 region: CACSDDANTGELFF. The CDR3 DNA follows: TGTGCCTGTTCCGACGATGCGAACACCGGGGAGCTGTTTTTT.

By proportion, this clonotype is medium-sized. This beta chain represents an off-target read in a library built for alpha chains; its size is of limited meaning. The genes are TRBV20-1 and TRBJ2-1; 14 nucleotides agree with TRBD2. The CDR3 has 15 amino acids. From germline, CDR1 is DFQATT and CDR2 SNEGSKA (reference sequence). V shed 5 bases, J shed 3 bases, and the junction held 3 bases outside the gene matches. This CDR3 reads CSAPGLAGDYNEQFF. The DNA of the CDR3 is TGCAGTGCTCCGGGACTAGCGGGAGACTACAATGAGCAGTTCTTC.

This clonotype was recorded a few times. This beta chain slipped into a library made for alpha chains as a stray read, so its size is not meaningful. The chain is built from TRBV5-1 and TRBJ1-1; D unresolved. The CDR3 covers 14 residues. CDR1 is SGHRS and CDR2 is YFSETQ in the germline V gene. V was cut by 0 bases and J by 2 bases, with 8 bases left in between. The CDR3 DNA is TGCGCCAGCAGCTTGGAGGGTTACAACACTGAAGCTTTCTTT. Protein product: CASSLEGYNTEAFF.

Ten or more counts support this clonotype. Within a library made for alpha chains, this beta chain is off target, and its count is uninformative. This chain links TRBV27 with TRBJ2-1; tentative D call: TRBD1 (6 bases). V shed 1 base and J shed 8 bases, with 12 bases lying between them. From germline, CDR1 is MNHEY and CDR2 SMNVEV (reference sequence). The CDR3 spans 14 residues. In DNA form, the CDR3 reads TGTGCCAGCAGTTTATACAGGGTTTTGGATGAGCAGTTCTTC. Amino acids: CASSLYRVLDEQFF.

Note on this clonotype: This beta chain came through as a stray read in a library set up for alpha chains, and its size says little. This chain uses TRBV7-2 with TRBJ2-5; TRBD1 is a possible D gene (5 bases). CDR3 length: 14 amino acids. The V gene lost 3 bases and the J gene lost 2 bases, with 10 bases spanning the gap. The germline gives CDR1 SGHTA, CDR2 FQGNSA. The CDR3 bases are TGTGCCAGCAGCTTCGTGACAGCTCAAGAGACCCAGTACTTC. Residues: CASSFVTAQETQYF.